Each of the 17 T cell receptor beta chains below was sequenced from the same sample in a study of shared clonotypes between healthy human individuals. Here immunoSEQ multiplex PCR was the method, and the copy in TCRdb shows in-frame clones only, minus some. Of about 1.1 million clones in the sample, 75% to 80% were seen once. The sequenced material came from memory CD4+ T cells from PBMCs. The subset here: CD45RA-negative fraction. The receptors derive from a man aged 18 to 29 in good health. Some clones in this sample may be carry-over from other donors' samples.

This chain joins TRBV30 and TRBJ1-4; perhaps TRBD1 as D (6 bases). V gave up 2 bases and J gave up 5 bases, with 24 bases separating them. This CDR3 has 18 amino acids. Germline values: CDR1 GTSNPN, CDR2 SVGIG (reference sequence). Written as DNA, the CDR3 is TGTGCCTGGAGTTCCCAGAGGACAGCGTCGACATGGAATGAAAAACTGTTTTTT. The encoded protein is CAWSSQRTASTWNEKLFF.

The chain is built from TRBV2 and TRBJ2-2; D might be TRBD2 (5 bases). The CDR3 is made up of 15 amino acids. The V end was cut by 2 bases, the J end by 4 bases, with 11 bases between. Germline CDR1 is SNHLY and CDR2 is FYNNEI. The CDR3 protein is CASSESGRGTGELFF. The CDR3 bases are TGTGCCAGCAGTGAAAGCGGACGGGGCACCGGGGAGCTGTTTTTT.

The chain combines TRBV6-5 with TRBJ2-1; the D is unclear. The germline CDR1 and CDR2 sequences are MNHEY and SVGAGI. The CDR3 length is 13 residues. V lost 6 bases, J lost 8 bases, and 14 bases lay in between. The CDR3 sequence is CASSPLSGHEQFF. CDR3 coding DNA: TGTGCCAGCAGCCCCCTTTCAGGTCATGAGCAGTTCTTC.

The genes are TRBV7-3 and TRBJ2-1, with 7 nucleotides matching TRBD2. Trimming removed 5 bases from V and 7 bases from J; junction bases left unmatched: 11. This CDR3 has 15 residues. Per the germline V gene, CDR1 is SGHTA and CDR2 is FQGTGA. In nucleotides, the CDR3 is TGTGCCAGCAGCCTTAGCGGCTGGGGAGGGAATGAGCAGTTCTTC. Its translation: CASSLSGWGGNEQFF.

This clone was observed a handful of times. The V and J genes are TRBV19 and TRBJ1-5; D not resolved. Germline CDR1 and CDR2: LNHDA and SQIVND (reference sequence). The CDR3 sequence is 12 residues long. V was clipped by 6 bases and J by 8 bases, with 11 bases between them. CDR3 in amino acids: CASSPFLEPQHF. CDR3 nucleotides: TGTGCCAGTAGCCCCTTCTTGGAGCCCCAGCATTTT.

The chain links TRBV28 to TRBJ1-1; D might be TRBD1 (6 bases). Germline values: CDR1 MDHEN, CDR2 SYDVKM. The V and J ends lost 8 bases and 7 bases respectively, with 17 bases between them. The CDR3 has 13 residues. The CDR3 reads CASSSGGRGEAFF. For the CDR3, the DNA is TGTGCCAGCTCGAGTGGGGGGCGGGGTGAAGCTTTCTTT. Drawing the rest from reference TRBV28 and TRBJ1-1, the complete variable domain is DVKVTQSSRYLVKRTGEKVFLECVQDMDHENMFWYRQDPGLGLRLIYFSYDVKMKEKGDIPEGYSVSREKKERFSLILESASTNQTSMYLCASSSGGRGEAFFGQGTRLTVV.

This clone has just one count. The chain has TRBV19 and TRBJ1-4; D gene unclear. In germline, CDR1 is LNHDA, CDR2 SQIVND (reference sequence). Trimming took 3 bases from V and 7 from J, leaving 3 bases between them. The CDR3 extends over 11 amino acids. The CDR3 loop is CASSISEKLFF. As DNA, the CDR3 is TGTGCCAGTAGTATCAGTGAAAAACTGTTTTTT.

J is TRBJ2-3 and V is TRBV18; D may correspond to TRBD1 or TRBD2 (5 bases each). Per the germline V gene, CDR1 is KGHSH and CDR2 is LQKENI. The CDR3 is 15 amino acids. Trimming took 6 bases from V and 4 from J, leaving 17 bases between them. The CDR3 spells CASSPGTGLPDTQYF. The DNA of the CDR3 is TGTGCCAGCTCGCCCGGGACCGGACTCCCAGATACGCAGTATTTT.

The chain has TRBV20-1 and TRBJ2-3; D ambiguous. Per germline, CDR1 DFQATT and CDR2 SNEGSKA (reference sequence). This CDR3 is built from 11 residues. The V gene lost 2 bases and the J gene lost 5 bases, with 5 bases spanning the gap. The CDR3 DNA reads TGCAGTGCTAGACGCCTAGATACGCAGTATTTT. It yields the protein CSARRLDTQYF.

This clone was counted between two and nine times. V is TRBV4-3 and J is TRBJ1-1; 8 bases map to TRBD1. Germline values: CDR1 LGHNA, CDR2 YSLEER. The CDR3 consists of 17 residues. V trimming: 2 bases; J trimming: 6 bases; junction bases outside the gene matches: 14. This chain's CDR3 is CASSQFPDRDAHPEAFF. The CDR3, as DNA: TGCGCCAGCAGCCAATTTCCGGACAGGGATGCCCACCCTGAAGCTTTCTTT.

This chain joins TRBV19 and TRBJ1-1; a possible D gene is TRBD1 (6 bases). Trimming pared 6 bases from V and 4 bases from J, leaving 21 bases between. Germline V gives CDR1 LNHDA, CDR2 SQIVND (reference sequence). The CDR3 runs 16 residues. Written as DNA, the CDR3 is TGTGCCAGTAGACGAGGGGGGAGAGTAAGGGCCACTGAAGCTTTCTTT. This encodes CASRRGGRVRATEAFF.

This chain connects TRBV6-1 to TRBJ1-1; D ambiguous. The germline V and J ends were trimmed by 0 bases and 8 bases, with 16 bases remaining between them. The CDR3 spans 15 residues. CDR1 and CDR2 from the germline V gene are MNHNS and SASEGT. CDR3 protein: CASSEAPGRALEAFF. In nucleotides, the CDR3 is TGTGCCAGCAGTGAAGCCCCCGGACGGGCATTAGAAGCTTTCTTT.

The chain combines TRBV5-5 with TRBJ2-7, with unresolved D. Germline V lookup: CDR1 SGHKS, CDR2 YYEKEE (reference sequence). The CDR3 runs 12 residues. Trimming left V 4 bases short and J 6 bases short, with 11 bases between. The CDR3 protein is CASSLMKSEQYF. The CDR3 DNA reads TGTGCCAGCAGCCTTATGAAGAGCGAGCAGTACTTC.

The gene calls are TRBV4-2 and TRBJ2-5, with D perhaps TRBD1 (6 bases). The CDR3 totals 15 residues. Germline CDR1 LGHNA, CDR2 YNFKEQ. The V end was cut by 4 bases, the J end by 2 bases, with 14 bases between. CDR3 bases: TGTGCCAGCAGCCTGAGGCGACAGGTACAAGAGACCCAGTACTTC. Translated, it gives CASSLRRQVQETQYF.

Worth noting for this clone: This sequence may be a read error, since a much larger clone differs from it by one base. Other DNA sequences from this sample encode an identical CDR3 as well. The chain carries TRBV29-1 and TRBJ2-4; 7 bases agree with TRBD1. The junction had 13 bases not matched to a gene; V was cut back by 6 bases and J by 2 bases. This CDR3 has 16 residues. CDR1 SQVTM and CDR2 ANQGSEA come from the germline V gene. Written as DNA, the CDR3 is TGCAGCGTCGAACTGGCCAGGGGGATAACCAAAAACATTCAGTACTTC. Protein: CSVELARGITKNIQYF.

Remarks on this clone: The likely explanation is a read error, given a far larger clone one base away. The sample holds other DNA sequences that translate to the same CDR3. The CDR3 loop reads CAWSVYVTGEQYF. The CDR3 nucleotides are TGTGCCTGGAGTGTCTACGTGACGGGCGAGCAGTACTTC. This chain uses TRBV30 with TRBJ2-7; D remains ambiguous. Trimming removed 0 bases at V and 6 bases at J, with 12 bases between. Germline V CDR1 and CDR2: GTSNPN, SVGIG (reference sequence). This CDR3 has 13 residues.

The chain employs TRBV5-5 and TRBJ1-5; D uncertain. CDR1 and CDR2 (germline): SGHKS, YYEKEE (reference sequence). Deletions cut 3 bases from V and 0 bases from J, with 4 bases between. This CDR3 spans 13 amino acids. CDR3 bases: TGTGCCAGCAGCTCAACTAGCAATCAGCCCCAGCATTTT. Translated, it gives CASSSTSNQPQHF.